Listed here are 22 T cell receptor beta chains from one sample, sequenced in a study of neurological immune-mediated disorders. TCRdb processed the 5' RACE reads anew with MiXCR; each CDR3 protein has one entry. The sample lists about 80,000 distinct CDR3 sequences, 5.8% occurring once. The time point is: longitudinal time-point 2. The sample consisted of PBMCs. The receptors originated from a woman aged 55 to 70 with multiple sclerosis.

This clonotype was seen at least ten times. The chain recombines TRBV20-1 with TRBJ2-2; 11 positions match TRBD2. The length of the CDR3 is 19 residues. V shed 5 bases, J shed 0 bases, and the junction held 14 bases outside the gene matches. Germline-derived CDR1 and CDR2 are DFQATT and SNEGSKA (reference sequence). CDR3 nucleotides: TGCAGTGCTCACACGACGAGACTAGCGGGGCCTCCGAACACCGGGGAGCTGTTTTTT. Translated: CSAHTTRLAGPPNTGELFF.

This clonotype showed up many times. The V gene is TRBV7-2, the J gene TRBJ1-1; a weak D match, TRBD1 (6 bases). CDR1 and CDR2 from the germline V gene are SGHTA and FQGNSA. CDR3 size: 14 residues. Trimming removed 5 bases at V and 4 bases at J, with 14 bases between. CDR3 loop: CASSPGTPLTEAFF. The CDR3 coding sequence is TGTGCCAGCAGCCCAGGGACACCCCTCACTGAAGCTTTCTTT.

This clonotype has ten or more counts. The chain carries TRBV12-3 or TRBV12-4 and TRBJ1-4; TRBD1 matches 10 bases. Unmatched junction bases numbered 6, after V lost 6 bases and J lost 8 bases. This CDR3 contains 14 residues. For the CDR3, the DNA is TGTGCCAGCAGCTACTCGGGACAGGGGGAAAAACTGTTTTTT. It is translated as CASSYSGQGEKLFF.

Many counts were recorded for this clonotype. The chain uses TRBV5-6 and TRBJ2-1, with TRBD2 as a possible D gene (5 bases). Germline CDR1 is SGHDT and CDR2 is YYEEEE. The ends were cut back, 4 bases at V and 5 bases at J, with 7 bases in the middle. The CDR3 length is 12 residues. In DNA form, the CDR3 reads TGTGCCAGCAGCCACGGGGACAATGAGCAGTTCTTC. As protein: CASSHGDNEQFF.

This clonotype was recorded at least ten times. The J gene is TRBJ1-4, the V gene TRBV5-5; a possible D gene is TRBD1 (5 bases). The germline CDR1 and CDR2 sequences are SGHKS and YYEKEE (reference sequence). The CDR3 has 14 amino acids. V shed 0 bases and J shed 8 bases, with 11 bases lying between them. The CDR3 region is CASSLGTRAEKLFF. The CDR3 nucleotides are TGTGCCAGCAGCTTGGGGACAAGAGCGGAAAAACTGTTTTTT.

This clonotype came up many times. The V gene is TRBV7-6, the J gene TRBJ1-3; maybe TRBD1 (5 bases). Germline V gene lookup returns CDR1 SGHVS and CDR2 FNYEAQ. The CDR3 is made up of 15 amino acids. V lost 2 bases and J lost 4, with 12 bases in between. CDR3 amino acids: CASSLQGNGGNTIYF. The CDR3 bases are TGTGCCAGCAGCTTACAGGGAAACGGGGGAAACACCATATATTTT.

This clonotype has a count of ten or more. The V call is TRBV5-1, the J call TRBJ2-2; D unresolved. Germline V gene lookup returns CDR1 SGHRS and CDR2 YFSETQ. V was trimmed by 2 bases and J by 0 bases, leaving 5 bases between them. This CDR3 spans 14 amino acids. For the CDR3, the DNA is TGCGCCAGCAGCTTTTCTGCGAACACCGGGGAGCTGTTTTTT. Protein: CASSFSANTGELFF.

This clonotype was counted ten times or more. The chain has TRBV15 and TRBJ1-1, with 10 positions matching TRBD1. The J segment lost 0 bases and the V segment lost 0 bases, leaving 10 bases of the junction unmatched. The length of the CDR3 is 19 residues. The germline CDR1 and CDR2 sequences are LNHNV and YYDKDF (reference sequence). CDR3 bases: TGTGCCACCAGCAGAGATTTGGGTGTGGACAGGGGGATGAACACTGAAGCTTTCTTT. Translating it yields CATSRDLGVDRGMNTEAFF. Supplemented by reference TRBV15 and TRBJ1-1, the full variable domain reads DAMVIQNPRYQVTQFGKPVTLSCSQTLNHNVMYWYQQKSSQAPKLLFHYYDKDFNNEADTPDNFQSRRPNTSFCFLDIRSPGLGDTAMYLCATSRDLGVDRGMNTEAFFGQGTRLTVV.

Ten or more counts support this clonotype. This chain links TRBV7-2 with TRBJ1-5; D not resolved. From germline, CDR1 is SGHTA and CDR2 FQGNSA. The CDR3 extends over 14 amino acids. Trimming shortened V by 5 bases and J by 2 bases, and 10 bases separated the two germline ends. CDR3: CASSQGRGNQPQHF. The DNA of the CDR3 is TGTGCCAGCAGCCAAGGACGGGGCAATCAGCCCCAGCATTTT.

This clonotype occurred many times. The gene calls are TRBV3-1 and TRBJ2-4; D is undetermined. Trimming shortened V by 3 bases and J by 0 bases, and 6 bases separated the two germline ends. The CDR3 runs to 14 residues. Germline CDR1 LGHDT, CDR2 YNNKEL (reference sequence). The CDR3 region is CASSHALAKNIQYF. The DNA of the CDR3 is TGTGCCAGCAGCCACGCCCTAGCCAAAAACATTCAGTACTTC.

This clonotype has ten or more counts. V is TRBV30 and J is TRBJ2-5; TRBD2 aligns across 10 bases. From germline, CDR1 is GTSNPN and CDR2 SVGIG (reference sequence). The CDR3 length is 17 residues. The trim removed 0 bases at V and 1 base at J, leaving 8 bases unmatched. The CDR3 DNA reads TGTGCCTGGAGTGTAGGGCCCTTAGCGGGGGGCCAAGAGACCCAGTACTTC. Translated, it gives CAWSVGPLAGGQETQYF.

This clonotype was detected ten times or more. The rearrangement links TRBV5-5 to TRBJ2-1; D ambiguous. The germline V gene encodes CDR1 SGHKS and CDR2 YYEKEE (reference sequence). Trimming shortened V by 4 bases and J by 0 bases, and 17 bases separated the two germline ends. This CDR3 has 17 residues. Here the CDR3 reads CASSLELRVSSYNEQFF. The CDR3 DNA reads as TGTGCCAGCAGCCTAGAACTTAGGGTTAGCTCCTACAATGAGCAGTTCTTC.

This clonotype appeared many times. The rearrangement joins TRBV12-3 or TRBV12-4 to TRBJ2-2; D remains unclear. V was cut by 3 bases and J by 7 bases, with 3 bases left in between. This CDR3 is built from 11 residues. The CDR3 DNA reads TGTGCCAGCAGTTTCCTCGGGGAGCTGTTTTTT. This encodes CASSFLGELFF.

This clonotype was counted many times. The rearrangement uses TRBV20-1 and TRBJ2-3, with TRBD2 matching over 7 bases. The length of the CDR3 is 16 residues. Germline V CDR1 and CDR2: DFQATT, SNEGSKA (reference sequence). V shed 1 base, J shed 2 bases, and the junction held 9 bases outside the gene matches. CDR3 protein: CSARGVGGVFTDTQYF. The CDR3, as DNA: TGCAGTGCTAGAGGAGTGGGAGGGGTATTCACAGATACGCAGTATTTT.

At least ten counts were recorded for this clonotype. J is TRBJ2-7 and V is TRBV7-9; 10 nucleotides line up with TRBD1. With V trimmed by 1 base and J by 5 bases, 11 bases remained unmatched. The CDR3 spans 17 residues. Germline values: CDR1 SEHNR, CDR2 FQNEAQ (reference sequence). CDR3 nucleotide sequence: TGTGCCAGCAGCTTAGAAGTGGGGGGGACAGGGGCGGACGAGCAGTACTTC. This encodes CASSLEVGGTGADEQYF.

There are many counts of this clonotype. The rearrangement uses TRBV7-9 and TRBJ2-1, with TRBD2 matching 13 bases. The CDR3 covers 16 residues. Germline V CDR1 and CDR2: SEHNR, FQNEAQ (reference sequence). J lost 7 bases, V lost 5 bases, and 8 bases had no gene match. The CDR3 DNA sequence: TGTGCCAGCAGCGCGCCACTAGCGGGGGGGTGGAATGAGCAGTTCTTC. Translating gives CASSAPLAGGWNEQFF.

This clonotype was seen many times. The chain combines TRBV7-2 with TRBJ2-1; possibly TRBD2 for D (7 bases). V was cut by 9 bases and J by 6 bases, with 21 bases left in between. The CDR3 has 15 amino acids. From germline, CDR1 is SGHTA and CDR2 FQGNSA. The CDR3 here is CARALGGGLGNEQFF. In nucleotides, the CDR3 is TGTGCCAGGGCCCTGGGCGGGGGCCTAGGCAATGAGCAGTTCTTC.

This clonotype has a count of ten or more. The chain carries TRBV12-3 or TRBV12-4 and TRBJ2-2, with 7 bases identical to TRBD2. After removal of 5 bases from V and 1 base from J, the junction contained 4 bases not matched to a gene. The CDR3 length is 15 residues. CDR3 nucleotide sequence: TGTGCCAGCAGTCCCATAGCGGGGAACACCGGGGAGCTGTTTTTT. Translating it yields CASSPIAGNTGELFF.

The table lists this clonotype with many counts. The V and J genes are TRBV28 and TRBJ2-5, with TRBD1 matching 9 bases. There are 17 residues in the CDR3. CDR1 is MDHEN, CDR2 SYDVKM, per germline. V shed 7 bases, J shed 5 bases, and the junction held 17 bases outside the gene matches. This CDR3 is CASTPGWTGAPGETQYF. The CDR3 DNA reads as TGTGCCAGCACCCCAGGGTGGACAGGGGCTCCAGGGGAGACCCAGTACTTC.

This clonotype was recorded at least ten times. The rearrangement joins TRBV10-3 to TRBJ2-3; perhaps TRBD2 as D (6 bases). Germline assignment: CDR1 ENHRY and CDR2 SYGVKD. The CDR3 runs to 14 residues. Trimming took 5 bases from V and 1 from J, leaving 10 bases between them. The CDR3: CAISQGLGTDTQYF. DNA for the CDR3: TGTGCCATCAGTCAGGGACTTGGCACAGATACGCAGTATTTT.

This clonotype was counted ten times or more. This chain uses TRBV15 with TRBJ2-1; 7 bases map to TRBD1. J lost 2 bases, V lost 5 bases, and 12 bases had no gene match. Germline CDR1 is LNHNV and CDR2 is YYDKDF (reference sequence). This CDR3 spans 17 amino acids. The CDR3 here is CATSGPRDSRTYNEQFF. Written as DNA, the CDR3 is TGTGCCACCAGCGGCCCCCGGGACAGCAGAACCTACAATGAGCAGTTCTTC. The full variable domain, in which reference TRBV15 and TRBJ2-1 provide the parts outside the CDR3, is DAMVIQNPRYQVTQFGKPVTLSCSQTLNHNVMYWYQQKSSQAPKLLFHYYDKDFNNEADTPDNFQSRRPNTSFCFLDIRSPGLGDTAMYLCATSGPRDSRTYNEQFFGPGTRLTVL.

Ten or more counts support this clonotype. This chain joins TRBV7-9 and TRBJ1-5, with D possibly being TRBD1 (5 bases). Trimming removed 5 bases from V and 3 bases from J, with 17 bases in between. Germline V CDR1 and CDR2: SEHNR, FQNEAQ (reference sequence). This CDR3 has 16 amino acids. This CDR3 reads CASSHVGAGYNQPQHF. Here the CDR3 DNA reads TGTGCCAGCAGCCACGTTGGGGCAGGATACAATCAGCCCCAGCATTTT.